These 18 T cell receptor beta chains share one sample of origin, sequenced in a study of blood T cell repertoires in COVID-19. Generated by immunoSEQ multiplex PCR, the TCRdb table keeps only in-frame clones and is missing some. The data hold about 150,000 clones, with approximately 88% observed a single time. Sequencing input: PBMCs or T cells enriched from blood (not recorded which). All receptors come from a woman in her forties or fifties who had recovered from COVID-19.

V and J are TRBV5-1 and TRBJ2-5; D not certain. V was pared by 2 bases and J by 3 bases, with 5 bases between. CDR1 is SGHRS, CDR2 YFSETQ, per germline. The length of the CDR3 is 12 residues. CDR3 loop: CASSFSEETQYF. DNA for the CDR3: TGCGCCAGCAGCTTCAGTGAAGAGACCCAGTACTTC.

V is TRBV15 and J is TRBJ2-7, with 9 bases fitting TRBD1. The V gene's germline CDR1 is LNHNV and CDR2 YYDKDF (reference sequence). Trimming took 1 base from V and 2 from J; bases not matched to a gene: 3. The CDR3 is 15 residues long. The CDR3 protein is CATSRAGTGPYEQYF. The CDR3 DNA sequence: TGTGCCACCAGCAGAGCCGGGACAGGGCCCTACGAGCAGTACTTC.

This rearrangement joins TRBV7-8 to TRBJ1-3, with D unclear. The CDR3 sequence is 16 residues long. CDR1 and CDR2 from the germline V gene are SGHVS and FQNEAQ. Trimming took 1 base from V and 0 from J, leaving 10 bases between them. This CDR3 is CASSLVPPSSGNTIYF. The DNA for the CDR3 is TGTGCCAGCAGCTTAGTCCCTCCGAGCTCTGGAAACACCATATATTTT.

This chain connects TRBV21-1 to TRBJ2-1; TRBD2, the table's D call, was not compared with the DNA. TRBV21-1 is a listed pseudogene. The length of the CDR3 is 16 residues. CDR3 region: CASSPRRGGVGNEQFF. In DNA, the CDR3 is TGTGCCAGCAGTCCTCGTAGGGGGGGAGTCGGGAATGAGCAGTTCTTC.

This chain links TRBV6-2 or TRBV6-3 with TRBJ2-1; TRBD2 aligns across 7 bases. V trimming: 6 bases; J trimming: 1 base; junction bases outside the gene matches: 9. Germline V lookup: CDR1 MNHEY, CDR2 SVGEGT. The CDR3 runs 16 residues. As DNA, the CDR3 is TGTGCCAGCAGCCCGGAACTAGCGCGTTCCTACAATGAGCAGTTCTTC. It is translated as CASSPELARSYNEQFF.

CDR3 amino acids: CASSRLRTEAFF. CDR3 nucleotides: TGTGCCAGCAGCCGTCTGAGGACTGAAGCTTTCTTT. The rearrangement uses TRBV14 and TRBJ1-1, with no clear D. CDR3 size: 12 residues. Trimming stripped 4 bases from V and 5 bases from J, with 8 bases between. Germline CDR1 SGHDN, CDR2 FVKESK.

The chain links TRBV6-6 to TRBJ1-3, with D unclear. The CDR3 consists of 14 residues. Trimming removed 6 bases at V and 0 bases at J, with 9 bases between. Germline-derived CDR1 and CDR2 are MNHNY and SVGAGI (reference sequence). This chain's CDR3 is CASRDSSSGNTIYF. DNA of the CDR3: TGTGCCAGCAGGGACTCAAGCTCTGGAAACACCATATATTTT.

V usage is TRBV6-1 and J usage is TRBJ2-1, with D perhaps TRBD2 (5 bases). V lost 1 base, J lost 10 bases, and 14 bases lay in between. The germline V gene encodes CDR1 MNHNS and CDR2 SASEGT. This CDR3 has 14 residues. The CDR3 region has the DNA TGTGCCAGCAGTGAAGGAGGGTCGAACAGCGAGCAGTTCTTC. It specifies CASSEGGSNSEQFF.

The chain joins TRBV7-2 to TRBJ2-1; 7 bases align to TRBD2. This CDR3 has 16 amino acids. Germline CDR1 is SGHTA and CDR2 is FQGNSA. V shed 0 bases, J shed 0 bases, and the junction held 2 bases outside the gene matches. CDR3 nucleotide sequence: TGTGCCAGCAGCTTAGCAGGCGGGGGCTCCTACAATGAGCAGTTCTTC. Amino acid sequence: CASSLAGGGSYNEQFF.

This clone was recorded once. V is TRBV18 and J is TRBJ2-3; tentatively, D is TRBD2 (5 bases). Trimming cost V 3 bases and J 2 bases, with 12 bases left between them. CDR1 and CDR2 from the germline V gene are KGHSH and LQKENI. The CDR3 is made up of 15 amino acids. CDR3 nucleotides: TGTGCCAGCTCACCTCCGCCGGGGTTCACAGATACGCAGTATTTT. This encodes CASSPPPGFTDTQYF.

This chain joins TRBV6-2 or TRBV6-3 and TRBJ2-4; the match to TRBD1 covers 8 bases. The CDR3 is made up of 13 amino acids. Germline-derived CDR1 and CDR2 are MNHEY and SVGEGT. J was trimmed by 6 bases and V by 5 bases; bases with no gene match: 3. The CDR3 region is CASSLDRVNIQYF. Written as DNA, the CDR3 is TGTGCCAGCAGTCTGGACAGGGTAAACATTCAGTACTTC.

J is TRBJ1-1 and V is TRBV3-1 (or the pseudogene TRBV3-2); tentatively, D is TRBD1 (6 bases). Germline CDR1 and CDR2: LGHDT and YNNKEL (reference sequence). V shed 0 bases and J shed 12 bases, with 17 bases lying between them. There are 14 residues in the CDR3. The CDR3 here is CASSQEVTRGAPFF. CDR3 DNA: TGTGCCAGCAGCCAAGAGGTCACACGGGGGGCTCCTTTCTTT.

The V gene is TRBV4-2, the J gene TRBJ2-5; 10 bases agree with TRBD2. The CDR3 loop spans 16 amino acids. The trim removed 1 base at V and 1 base at J, leaving 3 bases unmatched. Germline lookup yields CDR1 LGHNA and CDR2 YNFKEQ. The CDR3 nucleotides are TGTGCCAGCAGCCAAGTAGCGGGGGGCCCCCAAGAGACCCAGTACTTC. Translated: CASSQVAGGPQETQYF.

V and J are TRBV10-3 and TRBJ1-2; D is uncertain. There are 15 residues in the CDR3. V gave up 3 bases and J gave up 8 bases, with 19 bases separating them. CDR1 ENHRY and CDR2 SYGVKD come from the germline V gene. The CDR3 DNA sequence: TGTGCCATCAGTGACACCGGTTTGGGAGGGTGGGGCTACACCTTC. Its protein product is CAISDTGLGGWGYTF.

The chain couples TRBV10-3 to TRBJ1-2, with D perhaps matching TRBD1 (6 bases). CDR3 size: 13 residues. The germline V gene encodes CDR1 ENHRY and CDR2 SYGVKD. V lost 10 bases and J 0 bases, leaving 12 bases between the germline ends. The CDR3 here is CATRQETNYGYTF. The CDR3 nucleotides read TGTGCCACCAGACAGGAGACTAACTATGGCTACACCTTC.

The chain uses TRBV6-5 and TRBJ1-1, with TRBD1 matching 7 bases. The V segment lost 0 bases and the J segment 1 base; nucleotides outside the gene matches: 2. The CDR3 totals 15 residues. Germline CDR1 MNHEY, CDR2 SVGAGI. This CDR3 is CASSYSTGPNTEAFF. The DNA of the CDR3 is TGTGCCAGCAGTTACTCGACAGGGCCGAACACTGAAGCTTTCTTT.

The chain employs TRBV29-1 and TRBJ2-5, with 8 bases aligning to TRBD2. J gave up 5 bases and V 2 bases, and 13 bases lay outside the gene matches. The V gene's germline CDR1 is SQVTM and CDR2 ANQGSEA. The CDR3 is made up of 16 amino acids. The CDR3 DNA sequence: TGCAGCGTTGAAAAGTCGGCGGGGGGCAACTGGGAGACCCAGTACTTC. It yields the protein CSVEKSAGGNWETQYF.

The rearrangement uses TRBV4-3 and TRBJ2-1; 8 nucleotides agree with TRBD1. Germline-derived CDR1 and CDR2 are LGHNA and YSLEER. This CDR3 spans 18 amino acids. Trimming cost V 0 bases and J 9 bases; bases outside gene matches: 16. The CDR3 is CASSQEPGGNGRVAEQFF. CDR3 DNA: TGCGCCAGCAGCCAAGAACCAGGGGGCAACGGCCGGGTCGCTGAGCAGTTCTTC.